This TCR beta chain was profiled in a study of T-cell reconstitution after alpha-beta-depleted transplantation in children. Unique molecular identifiers featured in how the TCRbeta library was prepared. Each CDR3 protein is one row after TCRdb ran MiXCR on the PCR reads. The table has about 980,000 distinct CDR3 sequences, roughly 31% seen once. The CDR3 is made up of 16 amino acids. CDR1 and CDR2 (germline): SGHAT, FQDESV (reference sequence). The ends were cut back, 5 bases at V and 0 bases at J, with 15 bases in the middle. Study-level results: Reportedly, alpha-beta T cells present about two months post-transplant originated from several hundred expanded clones of graft origin. The study traced high day-60 TCRbeta diversity in some patients to surviving recipient T cells and thymic progenitors.

This clonotype was picked up one time. Its antigen is undetermined. J is TRBJ2-3 and V is TRBV11-1; D is possibly TRBD1 (5 bases). The material was PBMCs, mostly from graft donor cells, obtained 360 days after TCRalphabeta/CD19-depleted stem cell transplant. The clonotype originates from a boy under two years old who had a stem cell transplant for SCID, so the T cells may come from the graft donor. For the CDR3, the DNA is TGTGCCAGCAGCCCCCGACAGACGTCTAGCACAGATACGCAGTATTTT. This encodes CASSPRQTSSTDTQYF.